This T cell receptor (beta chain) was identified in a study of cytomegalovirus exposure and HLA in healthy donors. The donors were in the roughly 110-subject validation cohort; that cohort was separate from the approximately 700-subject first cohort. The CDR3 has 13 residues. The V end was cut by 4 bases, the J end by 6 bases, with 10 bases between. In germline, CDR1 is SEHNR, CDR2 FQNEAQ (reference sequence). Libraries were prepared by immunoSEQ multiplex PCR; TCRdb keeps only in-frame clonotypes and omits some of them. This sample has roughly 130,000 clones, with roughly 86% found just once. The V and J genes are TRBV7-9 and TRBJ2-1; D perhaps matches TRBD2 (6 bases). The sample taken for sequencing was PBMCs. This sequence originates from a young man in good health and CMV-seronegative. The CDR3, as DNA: TGTGCCAGCAGCTCTCAAGCGGGCAATGAGCAGTTCTTC. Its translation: CASSSQAGNEQFF.